This T cell receptor (beta chain) was sequenced during a study of shared clonotypes between healthy human individuals. About the research overall: Donors, aged 18 to 49, were a couple of women and three men.

Unsorted PBMC DNA was sequenced on ten immunoSEQ deep assay plates. Original handling: ImmunoSEQ junction-only sequences lacked quality scores, so their filtering differed. Sequencing was performed with immunoSEQ multiplex PCR; in TCRdb, only in-frame clones are kept and a portion is missing. For V, J and clone size, that table is used; D and trimming come from the DNA. This table holds about 510,000 clones, roughly 79% found once. In germline, CDR1 is SGHTA, CDR2 FQGNSA. Trimming left V 0 bases short and J 2 bases short, with 7 bases between. CDR3 length: 14 residues. The V and J genes are TRBV7-2 and TRBJ2-5; D gene unclear. The clonotype comes from a woman aged 40 to 50 in good health. Some clones in this sample may be carry-over from other donors' samples. The material sequenced was PBMCs. The CDR3 loop reads CASSLAAGQETQYF. The CDR3 bases are TGTGCCAGCAGCTTAGCGGCAGGTCAAGAGACCCAGTACTTC.